The clone carrying this T cell receptor (beta chain) was seen once. Per the study methods: Reference gene primers were amplified, and this amplification served to estimate nucleated cell counts. Measured with immunoSEQ multiplex PCR; TCRdb has only the in-frame clones, and not every one. V and J calls and clone size are given by that table; D and trimming were obtained from the DNA. Counted here are about 140,000 clones, 88% occurring once; the ten biggest clones make up about 10%. These data belong to a study of blood T cell repertoires in COVID-19. About the research overall: Acute-phase and convalescent COVID-19 samples originated in the United States, Italy and Spain. The analysed material was cDNA or gDNA that came from T cells, B-cell-depleted T cells, or PBMCs.

The receptor was isolated from a man aged 45-60 years with active or convalescent COVID-19. The sample taken for sequencing was peripheral blood.

CDR3 nucleotide sequence: TGTGCCAGCAACGGTCGACAGGGACGCACTGAAGCTTTCTTT. This gives the protein CASNGRQGRTEAFF. The genes are TRBV5-6 and TRBJ1-1, with TRBD1 matching over 7 bases. V was clipped by 6 bases and J by 4 bases; unmatched bases: 9. Germline lookup yields CDR1 SGHDT and CDR2 YYEEEE. This CDR3 region has 14 residues. The full variable domain, rest sourced from reference TRBV5-6 and TRBJ1-1, is DAGVTQSPTHLIKTRGQQVTLRCSPKSGHDTVSWYQQALGQGPQFIFQYYEEEERQRGNFPDRFSGHQFPNYSSELNVNALLLGDSALYLCASNGRQGRTEAFFGQGTRLTVV.